One and the same sample provided the 15 T cell receptor beta chains below, sequenced in a study of cytomegalovirus exposure and HLA in healthy donors. PCR employed 60 Vbeta and 13 Jbeta primers. Here immunoSEQ multiplex PCR was the method, and the copy in TCRdb shows in-frame clones only, minus some. The data show 120,000 to 150,000 clones, nearly 80% seen once. The source material was PBMCs. These receptors were collected from a male donor in good health and CMV-seronegative.

V usage is TRBV18 and J usage is TRBJ1-2, with D uncertain. Between the trimmed V and J ends, which lost 3 bases and 2 bases, there was a span of 10 bases. The germline V gene has CDR1 KGHSH and CDR2 LQKENI. The CDR3 sequence is 14 residues long. CDR3 coding DNA: TGTGCCAGCTCACCCCCCCTGGAGAACTATGGCTACACCTTC. This codes for CASSPPLENYGYTF.

Note on this clone: Other DNA sequences from this sample encode an identical CDR3 as well. CDR3: CASSQTWNTEAFF. For the CDR3, the DNA is TGTGCCAGCTCACAGACATGGAACACTGAAGCTTTCTTT. The chain employs TRBV18 and TRBJ1-1, with D unresolved. The CDR3 runs 13 residues. Looked up from germline, CDR1 is KGHSH and CDR2 is LQKENI. The V and J ends lost 4 bases and 1 base respectively, with 7 bases between them.

Notes on this clone: A read error may produce the germline difference seen at one junction end. The chain is built from TRBV7-9 and TRBJ2-7, with D perhaps matching TRBD2 (5 bases). Germline CDR1 reads SEHNR; CDR2 reads FQNEAQ (reference sequence). The CDR3 is 15 amino acids. The CDR3: CSSSLGVGLVAQQYF. CDR3 coding DNA: TGTTCCAGCAGCTTGGGCGTAGGGCTAGTAGCGCAGCAGTACTTC.

The J gene is TRBJ1-1, the V gene TRBV4-2; 7 bases fit TRBD1. Germline V CDR1 and CDR2: LGHNA, YNFKEQ. V lost 5 bases and J lost 2; bases outside the gene matches: 14. The CDR3 loop spans 17 amino acids. DNA of the CDR3: TGTGCCAGCAGCAGAACAGGGGCGAGTCGACAAAACACTGAAGCTTTCTTT. Its protein is CASSRTGASRQNTEAFF.

The chain links TRBV7-9 to TRBJ2-2; 7 bases align to TRBD1. Germline CDR1 reads SEHNR; CDR2 reads FQNEAQ (reference sequence). V lost 5 bases to trimming and J lost 2 bases; unmatched junction nucleotides: 8. CDR3 size: 16 residues. CDR3 bases: TGTGCCAGCAGCCAGATGACAGGGATAAACACCGGGGAGCTGTTTTTT. Translating gives CASSQMTGINTGELFF.

The DNA for the CDR3 is TGTGCCTGGGGGACAGGGGACGGCGAGCAGTACTTC. It yields the protein CAWGTGDGEQYF. The chain links TRBV30 to TRBJ2-7, with 10 bases lining up with TRBD1. CDR1 is GTSNPN, CDR2 SVGIG, per germline (reference sequence). With V trimmed by 5 bases and J by 6 bases, 4 bases remained unmatched. The CDR3 contains 12 residues.

J is TRBJ2-1 and V is TRBV9, with TRBD2 matching 11 bases. CDR1 and CDR2 from the germline V gene are SGDLS and YYNGEE. CDR3 size: 17 residues. V dropped 2 bases and J dropped 9; count of bases not matched to a gene: 13. DNA of the CDR3: TGTGCCAGCAGCGTGTTTAGCGGGGGGGCCACGTTAAGTGAGCAGTTCTTC. It yields the protein CASSVFSGGATLSEQFF.

The chain has TRBV7-2 and TRBJ2-7; D unclear. Germline-derived CDR1 and CDR2 are SGHTA and FQGNSA. This CDR3 is 12 amino acids long. V was cut by 5 bases and J by 7 bases, with 12 bases left in between. The CDR3 region is CASSPLVLEQYF. CDR3 coding DNA: TGTGCCAGCAGCCCCCTTGTCCTGGAGCAGTACTTC.

CDR3 DNA sequence: TGTGCCAGCAGTCCCAGCGGGAGCCACGAGCAGTACTTC. Amino acid sequence: CASSPSGSHEQYF. The gene calls are TRBV6-1 and TRBJ2-7; TRBD2 aligns across 8 bases. Trimming at V came to 5 bases and at J to 5 bases, leaving 5 bases not matched to a gene. The germline V gene has CDR1 MNHNS and CDR2 SASEGT. This CDR3 has 13 amino acids.

This clone appeared a few times. J is TRBJ2-3 and V is TRBV7-9, with 10 bases aligning to TRBD2. The CDR3 is 14 amino acids. The germline gives CDR1 SEHNR, CDR2 FQNEAQ (reference sequence). Trimming took 4 bases from V and 5 from J; bases not matched to a gene: 3. The CDR3 bases are TGTGCCAGCAGCTCGAGGACTAGCGGAGATACGCAGTATTTT. This translates into CASSSRTSGDTQYF.

The rearrangement uses TRBV5-1 and TRBJ1-4; 10 bases match TRBD1. The CDR3 extends over 16 amino acids. Germline lookup yields CDR1 SGHRS and CDR2 YFSETQ. Trimming took 1 base from V and 7 from J; bases not matched to a gene: 7. Here the CDR3 reads CASSLTVTGGFEKLFF. CDR3 bases: TGCGCCAGCAGCTTGACGGTGACAGGGGGCTTTGAAAAACTGTTTTTT.

J is TRBJ2-3 and V is TRBV5-6, with D maybe TRBD2 (5 bases). This CDR3 is 13 amino acids long. Deletions cut 4 bases from V and 0 bases from J, with 6 bases between. Germline V gene sequence: CDR1 SGHDT, CDR2 YYEEEE. The chain's CDR3 is CASSRTSTDTQYF. The CDR3 coding sequence is TGTGCCAGCAGCAGGACTAGCACAGATACGCAGTATTTT.

The chain has TRBV29-1 and TRBJ2-7, with D perhaps TRBD2 (5 bases). V gave up 1 base and J gave up 7 bases, with 8 bases separating them. The germline V gene encodes CDR1 SQVTM and CDR2 ANQGSEA. The CDR3 sequence is 11 residues long. The CDR3 sequence: CSVEVRGEQYF. CDR3 bases: TGCAGCGTTGAAGTTCGGGGAGAGCAGTACTTC.

The chain has TRBV6-6 and TRBJ2-7; 9 nucleotides line up with TRBD2. The length of the CDR3 is 15 residues. Trimming cost V 0 bases and J 3 bases; bases outside gene matches: 3. From germline, CDR1 is MNHNY and CDR2 SVGAGI (reference sequence). The CDR3 loop reads CASSYSASGIYEQYF. The CDR3 DNA sequence: TGTGCCAGCAGTTACTCGGCTAGCGGGATCTACGAGCAGTACTTC.

The chain is built from TRBV5-1 and TRBJ2-7; D remains unclear. The CDR3 runs to 11 residues. Germline-derived CDR1 and CDR2 are SGHRS and YFSETQ. Trimming stripped 5 bases from V and 9 bases from J, with 12 bases between. CDR3 sequence (DNA): TGCGCCAGCAGTAGTGATGTTGTGCAGTACTTC. Its protein product is CASSSDVVQYF.